These 5 T cell receptor beta chains were sequenced from one sample in a study of T-cell reconstitution after alpha-beta-depleted transplantation in children. The TCRbeta library was prepared with unique molecular identifiers. TCRdb fed the PCR reads into MiXCR, producing one record per CDR3 protein. The sample records roughly 570,000 distinct CDR3 sequences, 25% to 30% being singletons. Sequenced here: PBMCs, sampled before TCRalphabeta/CD19-depleted stem cell transplant. The origin of the receptors is a boy younger than two with Wiskott-Aldrich syndrome, due to receive a stem cell transplant.

This chain connects TRBV29-1 to TRBJ2-1; 14 nucleotides agree with TRBD2. CDR1 and CDR2 from the germline V gene are SQVTM and ANQGSEA. The CDR3 extends over 14 amino acids. The junction had 6 bases not matched to a gene; V was cut back by 6 bases and J by 8 bases. As DNA, the CDR3 is TGCAGCGTGAAGGGACTAGCGGGAGCATATGAGCAGTTCTTC. Its protein is CSVKGLAGAYEQFF.

The gene calls are TRBV3-1 and TRBJ2-3, with D maybe TRBD2 (5 bases). V dropped 2 bases and J dropped 4 bases, with 13 bases sitting between them. This CDR3 has 15 residues. The germline V gene encodes CDR1 LGHDT and CDR2 YNNKEL (reference sequence). In DNA, the CDR3 is TGTGCCAGCAGCCAAAGACTATTTGACGCAGATACGCAGTATTTT. Amino acids: CASSQRLFDADTQYF.

This clonotype was observed once. The V call is TRBV7-2, the J call TRBJ2-1; D ambiguous. V was pared by 8 bases and J by 4 bases, with 6 bases between. Per the germline V gene, CDR1 is SGHTA and CDR2 is FQGNSA. CDR3 length: 11 residues. CDR3: CASEEYNEQFF. CDR3 nucleotides: TGTGCCAGCGAGGAGTACAATGAGCAGTTCTTC.

The chain employs TRBV5-1 and TRBJ2-3, with D uncertain. The CDR3 has 14 residues. Trimming took off 6 bases at V and 5 bases at J, with 16 bases between the two ends. CDR1 and CDR2 (germline): SGHRS, YFSETQ. The CDR3 nucleotides are TGCGCCAGCACCATACCCGGTGTGGTAGATACGCAGTATTTT. Translation gives CASTIPGVVDTQYF.

This clonotype was counted a few times. V usage is TRBV10-2 and J usage is TRBJ2-5; D tentatively reads TRBD1 or TRBD2 (5 bases each). Trimming removed 3 bases at V and 4 bases at J, with 15 bases between. CDR1 is WSHSY and CDR2 is SAAADI in the germline V gene. This CDR3 region has 15 residues. The CDR3 nucleotides are TGCGCCAGCAGTGACCTCGGGGCTGGGGGAGAGACCCAGTACTTC. Translated: CASSDLGAGGETQYF.